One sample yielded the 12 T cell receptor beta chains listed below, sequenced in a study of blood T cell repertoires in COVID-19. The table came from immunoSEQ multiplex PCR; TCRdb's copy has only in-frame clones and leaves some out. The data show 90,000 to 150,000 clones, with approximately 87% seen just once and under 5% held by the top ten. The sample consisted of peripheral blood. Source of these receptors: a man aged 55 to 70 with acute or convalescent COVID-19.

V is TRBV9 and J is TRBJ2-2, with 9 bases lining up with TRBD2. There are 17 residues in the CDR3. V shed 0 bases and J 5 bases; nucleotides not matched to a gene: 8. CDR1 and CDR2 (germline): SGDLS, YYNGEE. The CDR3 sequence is CASSVAGLAGRTGELFF. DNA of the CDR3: TGTGCCAGCAGCGTAGCGGGGCTAGCGGGAAGGACCGGGGAGCTGTTTTTT. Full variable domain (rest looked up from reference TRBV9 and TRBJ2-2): DSGVTQTPKHLITATGQRVTLRCSPRSGDLSVYWYQQSLDQGLQFLIQYYNGEERAKGNILERFSAQQFPDLHSELNLSSLELGDSALYFCASSVAGLAGRTGELFFGEGSRLTVL.

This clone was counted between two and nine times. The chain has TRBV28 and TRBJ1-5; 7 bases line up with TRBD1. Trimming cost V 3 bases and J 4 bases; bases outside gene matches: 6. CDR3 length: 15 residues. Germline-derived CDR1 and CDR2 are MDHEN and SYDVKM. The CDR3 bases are TGTGCCAGCAGTTTTCTTGGACAGGTTAATCAGCCCCAGCATTTT. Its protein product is CASSFLGQVNQPQHF.

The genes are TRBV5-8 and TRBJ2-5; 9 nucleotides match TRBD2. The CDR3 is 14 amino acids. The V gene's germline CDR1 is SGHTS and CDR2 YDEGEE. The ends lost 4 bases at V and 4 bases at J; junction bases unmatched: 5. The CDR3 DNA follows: TGTGCCAGCAGCCCAAGCGGGAGGCGAGAGACCCAGTACTTC. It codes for CASSPSGRRETQYF. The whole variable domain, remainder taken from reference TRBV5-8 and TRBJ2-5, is EAGVTQSPTHLIKTRGQQATLRCSPISGHTSVYWYQQALGLGLQFLLWYDEGEERNRGNFPPRFSGRQFPNYSSELNVNALELEDSALYLCASSPSGRRETQYFGPGTRLLVL.

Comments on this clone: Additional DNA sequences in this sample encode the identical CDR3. The CDR3 DNA follows: TGTGCCAGCAGTTGGGGCGGAGATCAGCCCCAGCATTTT. Translation: CASSWGGDQPQHF. The V gene is TRBV12-3 or TRBV12-4, the J gene TRBJ1-5; D is possibly TRBD1 (5 bases). The CDR3 contains 13 residues. Trimming removed 4 bases at V and 5 bases at J, with 9 bases between.

CDR3 region: CASRTSDSHTDTQYF. CDR3 sequence (DNA): TGTGCCAGCAGGACCTCGGACTCTCACACAGATACGCAGTATTTT. J is TRBJ2-3 and V is TRBV9, with D perhaps matching TRBD2 (5 bases). With 5 bases removed from V and 2 bases from J, the gap between germline ends came to 15 bases. Germline values: CDR1 SGDLS, CDR2 YYNGEE. There are 15 residues in the CDR3. The variable domain in full, completed from reference TRBV9 and TRBJ2-3, reads DSGVTQTPKHLITATGQRVTLRCSPRSGDLSVYWYQQSLDQGLQFLIQYYNGEERAKGNILERFSAQQFPDLHSELNLSSLELGDSALYFCASRTSDSHTDTQYFGPGTRLTVL.

The DNA for the CDR3 is TGTGCCAGCAGTTCAGGCGCTAGCCTACCCACAGATACGCAGTATTTT. Amino acid sequence: CASSSGASLPTDTQYF. The chain recombines TRBV28 with TRBJ2-3; TRBD2 might be the D (5 bases). Germline V gene lookup returns CDR1 MDHEN and CDR2 SYDVKM. The CDR3 runs 16 residues. Trimming took off 4 bases at V and 2 bases at J, with 16 bases between the two ends.

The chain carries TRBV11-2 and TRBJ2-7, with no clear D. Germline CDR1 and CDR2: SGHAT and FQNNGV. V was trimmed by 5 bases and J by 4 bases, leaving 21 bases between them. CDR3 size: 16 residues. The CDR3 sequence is CASSPPLRLSRYEQYF. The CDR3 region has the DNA TGTGCCAGCAGCCCCCCCTTGCGACTCTCACGTTACGAGCAGTACTTC.

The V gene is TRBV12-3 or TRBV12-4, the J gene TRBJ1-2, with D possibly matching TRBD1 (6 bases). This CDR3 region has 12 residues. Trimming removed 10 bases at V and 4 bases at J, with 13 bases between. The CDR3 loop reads CATATGLYGYTF. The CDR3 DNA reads TGTGCCACCGCCACAGGGCTCTATGGCTACACCTTC.

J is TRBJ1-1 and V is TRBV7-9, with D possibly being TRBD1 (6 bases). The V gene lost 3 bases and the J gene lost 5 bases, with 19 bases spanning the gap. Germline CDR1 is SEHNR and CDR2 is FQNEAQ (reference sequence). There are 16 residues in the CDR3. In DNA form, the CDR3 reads TGTGCCAGCAGCTTGAATAGCGGGGGCGCGGGGACTGAAGCTTTCTTT. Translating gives CASSLNSGGAGTEAFF.

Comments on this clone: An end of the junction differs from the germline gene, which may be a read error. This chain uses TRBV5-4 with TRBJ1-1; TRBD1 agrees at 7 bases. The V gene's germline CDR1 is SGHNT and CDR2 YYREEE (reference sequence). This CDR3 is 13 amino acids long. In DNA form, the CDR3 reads TGTGCCAGCAGCTTGGCAAGAGGGGACAGTCTCTTGTTT. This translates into CASSLARGDSLLF.

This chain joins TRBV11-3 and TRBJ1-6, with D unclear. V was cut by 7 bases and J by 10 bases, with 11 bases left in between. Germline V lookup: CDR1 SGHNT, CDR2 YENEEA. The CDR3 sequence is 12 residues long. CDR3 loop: CASTPEASPLHF. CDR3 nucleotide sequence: TGTGCCAGCACTCCGGAAGCGTCACCCCTCCACTTT.

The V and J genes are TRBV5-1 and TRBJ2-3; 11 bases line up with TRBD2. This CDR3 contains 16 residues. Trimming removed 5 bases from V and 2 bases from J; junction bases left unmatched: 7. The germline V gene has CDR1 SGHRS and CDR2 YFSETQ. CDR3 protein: CASRWGLADLTDTQYF. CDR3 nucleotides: TGCGCCAGCAGGTGGGGACTAGCGGACCTCACAGATACGCAGTATTTT.